The table lists the clone carrying this TCR beta chain with a few counts. The authors' processing: Amplified reference gene primers provided the basis for estimating nucleated cell counts. Method: immunoSEQ multiplex PCR; TCRdb's copy keeps in-frame clones and lacks some. For V, J and clone size, that table is used; D and trimming come from the DNA. The repertoire consists of about 130,000 clones, with about 85% occurring once and the leading ten covering more than 6.5%. CDR3 size: 16 residues. This entry comes from a study of blood T cell repertoires in COVID-19. Study information: The origin of the acute and convalescent COVID-19 samples was the United States, Italy and Spain. In each case, the material was cDNA or gDNA derived from T cells, B-cell-depleted T cells, or PBMCs.

The chain is built from TRBV21-1 and TRBJ1-1; the table's D call, TRBD1, was not checked against the DNA. TRBV21-1 is tagged as a pseudogene. The TCR sequence derives from a man aged 80 or over with active or convalescent COVID-19. The sequencing input was peripheral blood. CDR3 sequence: CASSKPGTGVITEAFF. The DNA of the CDR3 is TGTGCCAGCAGCAAACCGGGGACAGGGGTAATAACTGAAGCTTTCTTT.